The entry below describes one T cell receptor (beta chain). With V trimmed by 0 bases and J by 2 bases, 7 bases remained unmatched. Germline CDR1 DFQATT, CDR2 SNEGSKA (reference sequence). This CDR3 contains 15 residues. These data come from a study of T-cell memory formation after mild COVID-19. TCRdb re-analysed the 5' RACE reads in MiXCR, keeping a single row per CDR3 protein. The sample has approximately 260,000 distinct CDR3 sequences; approximately 16% are singletons. The sequence was collected from a man aged 18-30 years who had mild COVID-19 (a few samples of this study predate the infection). Cell type and time point are not known. This rearrangement joins TRBV20-1 to TRBJ2-7, with 7 nucleotides matching TRBD1. Sample: PBMCs or a T cell subset sorted from them (not recorded which). The CDR3 DNA reads as TGCAGTGCTAGAGACGCGACAGGGAGCCCCTACGAGCAGTACTTC. It specifies CSARDATGSPYEQYF.